This entry is about one T cell receptor (beta chain). Antigen unknown. TCRdb recomputed calls from the reads with MiXCR, one row per CDR3 protein. The sample records about 230,000 distinct CDR3 sequences, over 20% being singletons. The data belong to a study of T cell repertoires in cytomegalovirus infection. Study as a whole: It can be stated that public TCR beta signatures indicated CMV infection as well as a matching HLA type. General observations from the study: The ex vivo response was dominated by HLA-C-restricted CMV-specific TCR beta clonotypes.

The V end was cut by 2 bases, the J end by 7 bases, with 17 bases between. CDR1 is DFQATT and CDR2 is SNEGSKA in the germline V gene (reference sequence). The CDR3 contains 15 residues. This sequence was found in a human donor in good health (CMV status not recorded). Some clones in this sample may be carry-over from other donors' samples. Sequencing was performed on CD8+ T cells from PBMCs. V is TRBV20-1 and J is TRBJ1-4, with a possible D match to TRBD1 (5 bases). CDR3 sequence: CSARPLSDGGEKLFF. The CDR3 coding sequence is TGCAGTGCTAGACCGTTGTCGGACGGGGGTGAAAAACTGTTTTTT.